These T cell receptor beta chains were read from a single sample in a study of T-cell memory formation after mild COVID-19. TCRdb independently ran MiXCR on the 5' RACE reads; one entry per CDR3 protein. Seen here are more than 400,000 distinct CDR3 sequences, roughly 18% observed once, and the top ten hold 10% to 15%. The sample comprised PBMCs or a T cell subset sorted from them (not recorded which). Every receptor here comes from an adult woman who had mild COVID-19 (a few samples of this study predate the infection). Cell type and time point are not known. Each CDR3 is given with its conserved first and last residue. The order of the fields is V gene, D gene, clone size, J gene, CDR3 DNA, CDR3 protein. D genes are given only for firm matches. Clone sizes are given selectively: once, few, many, or a class where the clone is expanded.

TRBV29-1	NA	NA	TRBJ2-1	TGCAGCGTTGAAGATCGAACGGGAGCGGCCTACAATGAGCAGTTCTTC	CSVEDRTGAAYNEQFF
TRBV12-3/TRBV12-4	NA	many	TRBJ2-3	TGTGCCAGCAGTTTATGGGGAGAAGCAGATACGCAGTATTTT	CASSLWGEADTQYF
TRBV2	TRBD1	few	TRBJ2-3	TGTGCCACCTCAGGGGGCCTCACAGATACGCAGTATTTT	CATSGGLTDTQYF
TRBV11-2	TRBD1	NA	TRBJ2-5	TGTGCCAGCAGCCCAGGGGGCAGTTGGAAGCAAGAGACCCAGTACTTC	CASSPGGSWKQETQYF
TRBV15	TRBD1	few	TRBJ2-1	TGTGCCACCAGCAGAGATGGCCCCGGACAGGGGTCCTACAATGAGCAGTTCTTC	CATSRDGPGQGSYNEQFF
TRBV6-5	NA	NA	TRBJ1-5	TGTGCCAGCAGTTACTCCGGGGGGAATGTTCCCCAGCATTTT	CASSYSGGNVPQHF
TRBV19	NA	NA	TRBJ1-2	TGTGCCAGTAGTACGGGGCCCAACTATGGCTACACCTTC	CASSTGPNYGYTF
TRBV7-9	NA	few	TRBJ2-5	TGTGCCAGCAGCACCCTAGGACCTTACTTC	CASSTLGPYF
TRBV5-1	TRBD2	few	TRBJ2-1	TGCGCCAGCAGCCGGACTAGCGGGACCGATGAGCAGTTCTTC	CASSRTSGTDEQFF
TRBV5-5	NA	NA	TRBJ2-7	TGTGCCAGCAGCTTGGTAGGACGGCCAACCTACGAGCAGTACTTC	CASSLVGRPTYEQYF
TRBV4-1	TRBD1	few	TRBJ2-3	TGCGCCAGCAGCCAAGTAGCGACAGGGTTATACACAGATACGCAGTATTTT	CASSQVATGLYTDTQYF
TRBV5-1	TRBD2	few	TRBJ2-2	TGCGCCAGCAGCTTGGATAGCGGGAGCCTCCTGAACGGGGAGCTGTTTTTT	CASSLDSGSLLNGELFF
TRBV5-1	TRBD1	few	TRBJ2-7	TGCGCCAGCCAGGAAAGTAGCAGGGGGAGCTACGAGCAGTACTTC	CASQESSRGSYEQYF
TRBV24-1	TRBD1	few	TRBJ2-5	TGTGCCACCAGTGCTCCGGACAGGGGCGGTATGGAGACCCAGTACTTC	CATSAPDRGGMETQYF
TRBV5-5	TRBD1	few	TRBJ1-2	TGTGCCAGCAAACCTGGGACAGGGGGTCCCTATGGCTACACCTTC	CASKPGTGGPYGYTF
TRBV11-1	NA	NA	TRBJ2-7	TGTGCCAGCAGCTTTGAACACCCCCGGTGCGAGCAGTACTTC	CASSFEHPRCEQYF
TRBV7-9	NA	NA	TRBJ2-1	TGTGCCAGCAGCTTAAAAGGGTATGAGCAGTTCTTC	CASSLKGYEQFF
TRBV5-1	NA	NA	TRBJ1-1	TGCGCCAGCAGCCCGAGAATCGGACTTAACACTGAAGCTTTCTTT	CASSPRIGLNTEAFF
TRBV12-3/TRBV12-4	NA	few	TRBJ1-1	TGTGCCAGCAGTTTAGGGCGGATCACTGAAGCTTTCTTT	CASSLGRITEAFF
TRBV4-3	TRBD1	many	TRBJ2-2	TGCGCCAGCAGCGCGCGGACAGGCCTCGGGGAGCTGTTTTTT	CASSARTGLGELFF
TRBV11-2	NA	NA	TRBJ2-2	TGTGCCAGCAGCTTAGATAGGGCCGGGGAGCTGTTTTTT	CASSLDRAGELFF
TRBV4-1	TRBD1	once	TRBJ1-2	TGCGCCAGCAGCCAAAAAACAGGGGGTAAGAGAGATGGCTACACCTTC	CASSQKTGGKRDGYTF
TRBV20-1	NA	NA	TRBJ1-5	TGCAGTGCTTCAAAAGAAACCAATCAGCACCAGCATTTT	CSASKETNQHQHF
TRBV20-1	NA	many	TRBJ1-6	TGCAGTGCTAGAGTGGGCAGTTATTATTCACCCCTCCACTTT	CSARVGSYYSPLHF
TRBV5-1	NA	many	TRBJ2-7	TGCGCCAGCAGCCGAGACGGACTGCCTGCCTACGAGCAGTACTTC	CASSRDGLPAYEQYF
TRBV2	NA	few	TRBJ1-2	TGTGCCAGCAGCCCCAACACCAACTATGGCTACACCTTC	CASSPNTNYGYTF